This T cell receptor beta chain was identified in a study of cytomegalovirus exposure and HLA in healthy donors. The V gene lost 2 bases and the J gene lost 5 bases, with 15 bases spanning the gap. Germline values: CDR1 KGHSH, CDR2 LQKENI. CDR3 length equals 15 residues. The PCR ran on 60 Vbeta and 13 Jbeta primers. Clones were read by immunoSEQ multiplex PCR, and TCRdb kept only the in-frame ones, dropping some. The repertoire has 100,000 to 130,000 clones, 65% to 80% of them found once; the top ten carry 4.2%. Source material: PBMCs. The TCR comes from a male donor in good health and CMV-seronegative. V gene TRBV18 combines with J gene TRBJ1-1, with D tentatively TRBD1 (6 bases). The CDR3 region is CASSPLGGRGTEAFF. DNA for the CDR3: TGTGCCAGCTCACCATTGGGAGGGAGGGGGACTGAAGCTTTCTTT.